This T cell receptor (beta chain) was captured in a study of CD8 T cells in ankylosing spondylitis. Broader study findings: Disease-linked clones were reportedly significantly enriched in matched ankylosing spondylitis synovial fluid. There was a TCR beta motif, made of several highly homologous variants, that appeared characteristic of ankylosing spondylitis blood. Reactive arthritis synovial fluid and blood previously showed some of these motif variants. CD8+ cells made up the disease-linked clones, which were relatively rare in peripheral blood.

The CDR3 has 12 amino acids. CDR1 is SQVTM, CDR2 ANQGSEA, per germline. Trimming stripped 3 bases from V and 2 bases from J, with 7 bases between. This clonotype was picked up many times. Its antigen remains unidentified. The TCR beta libraries were generated through quantitative 5'-RACE incorporating molecular barcodes. In TCRdb, the 5' RACE reads were re-called with MiXCR into one record per CDR3 protein. The sample has about 390,000 distinct CDR3 sequences, around 24% seen once. The chain has TRBV29-1 and TRBJ1-1; D is ambiguous. What was sequenced was blood, either unsorted or a sorted T cell fraction (not recorded which). The clonotype originates from a male donor with ankylosing spondylitis. The CDR3 is CSVDRGNTEAFF. In DNA, the CDR3 is TGCAGCGTTGATCGGGGTAACACTGAAGCTTTCTTT.